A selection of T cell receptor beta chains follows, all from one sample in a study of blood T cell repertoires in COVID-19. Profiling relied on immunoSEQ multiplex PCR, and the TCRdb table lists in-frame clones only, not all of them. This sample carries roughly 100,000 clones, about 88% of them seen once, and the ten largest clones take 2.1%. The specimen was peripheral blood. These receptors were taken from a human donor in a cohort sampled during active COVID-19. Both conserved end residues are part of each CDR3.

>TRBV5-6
CASSLGSSSGANVLTF
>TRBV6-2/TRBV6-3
CASSYSMDRNSYEQYF
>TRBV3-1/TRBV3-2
CASSQDLGDTEAFF
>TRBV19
CASTSLSGFSGANVLTF
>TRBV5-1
CASSDPQGGGEKLFF
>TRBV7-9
CASSLGQPGANVLTF
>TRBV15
CATSPRGREDTQYF
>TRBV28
CASRLIPYEQYF
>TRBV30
CAWSPSPVVNTQYF
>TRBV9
CASSATGNSYNEQFF
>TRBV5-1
CATRETPNNEKLFF
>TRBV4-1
CASSQTGSGYTF
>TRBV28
CASSPRSGAYNEQFF
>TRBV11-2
CASRSPGTGFYEQYF
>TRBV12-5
CASGLGGNTEAFF
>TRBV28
CASSLLQGATEKLFF
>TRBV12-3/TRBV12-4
CASSLRGNEKLFF
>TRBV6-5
CASTQGGRWSPLHF
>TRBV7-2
CASSLVGREGGYTF
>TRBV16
CASSQFTPDNNYGYTF
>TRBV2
CATLPTGTRYERQYF
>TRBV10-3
CAISGTGPYGYTF
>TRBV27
CASSLFTSGGETQYF
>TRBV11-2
CASSLGVSNQPQHF
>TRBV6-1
CASSEVLGQGMKVQHF
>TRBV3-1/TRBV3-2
CASSQAVRGNEKLFF
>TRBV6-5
CASSWEVNTEAFF
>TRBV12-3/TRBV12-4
CASSSAGPYGYTF
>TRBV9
CASSVSGTRTSGNTIYF
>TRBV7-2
CASSFGLAGARGELFF
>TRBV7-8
CASSFLGAAGSGNTIYF
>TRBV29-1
CSGALETQYF
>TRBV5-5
CASSLEAGDSEKLFF
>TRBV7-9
CASNHGQTNYGYTF
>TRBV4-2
CASSQGGLPLSLRDSFIEAFF
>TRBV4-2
CASSKGEAFNYGYTF
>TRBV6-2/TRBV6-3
CASSRGSETYEQYF
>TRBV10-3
CAIRGQGNTEAFF
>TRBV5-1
CASSPEGLPSDTQYF
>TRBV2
CASVGQKGGILFF
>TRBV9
CASSPVSTLTDTQYF
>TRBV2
CASSDSAGGPVTDTQYF
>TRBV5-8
CAGSWDRNSPLHF
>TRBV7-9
CASSLAGTGAYEQYF
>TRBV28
CASREQGNYEQYF
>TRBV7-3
CASSPLSGSSTDTQYF
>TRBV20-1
CSPSGINGYTF
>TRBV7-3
CASSQTPGLVETQYF
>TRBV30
CAWSVLGNTIYF
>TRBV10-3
CAISETGTGEYGYTF
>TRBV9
CASSVAGGAGETQYF
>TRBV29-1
CSVRDTPNEKLFF
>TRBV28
CASSLRGYGYTF
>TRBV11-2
CASSLGQGAPYEQYF